This entry lists 22 T cell receptor beta chains sequenced from one sample in a study of shared clonotypes between healthy human individuals. Method: immunoSEQ multiplex PCR; TCRdb's copy keeps in-frame clones and lacks some. The sample includes 1.4 million to 1.5 million clones, roughly 96% of them seen just once. The sequenced sample was naive CD4+ T cells sorted from blood. Documented subset: CD45RA+ positively selected. The receptors stem from a young man in good health.

J is TRBJ1-1 and V is TRBV15, with 7 bases that match TRBD1. After removal of 2 bases from V and 2 bases from J, the junction contained 2 bases not matched to a gene. The CDR3 consists of 14 residues. Germline CDR1 and CDR2: LNHNV and YYDKDF (reference sequence). CDR3 sequence reads: CATSRRQGNTEAFF. For the CDR3, the DNA is TGTGCCACCAGCAGACGACAGGGTAACACTGAAGCTTTCTTT.

This clone has just one count. The chain joins TRBV5-4 to TRBJ2-7; 7 bases fit TRBD1. Germline V gives CDR1 SGHNT, CDR2 YYREEE (reference sequence). The CDR3 length is 14 residues. V lost 3 bases and J lost 2; bases outside the gene matches: 5. CDR3 residues: CASSSRDSPYEQYF. The CDR3 coding sequence is TGTGCCAGCAGCTCCCGGGACAGCCCCTACGAGCAGTACTTC.

The chain couples TRBV27 to TRBJ1-2; 10 bases align to TRBD1. V gave up 5 bases and J gave up 5 bases; unmatched junction bases: 11. There are 16 residues in the CDR3. Germline V CDR1 and CDR2: MNHEY, SMNVEV (reference sequence). The CDR3 spells CASSTTGQGFGYGYTF. The CDR3 coding sequence is TGTGCCAGCAGTACGACGGGACAGGGGTTTGGTTATGGCTACACCTTC.

CDR3 residues: CASKLAGREYEQYF. DNA for the CDR3: TGTGCCAGCAAATTGGCGGGGCGGGAGTACGAGCAGTACTTC. The genes are TRBV27 and TRBJ2-7; 7 bases map to TRBD2. Germline assignment: CDR1 MNHEY and CDR2 SMNVEV (reference sequence). The CDR3 is 14 residues long. The trim removed 7 bases at V and 4 bases at J, leaving 10 bases unmatched.

The V and J genes are TRBV18 and TRBJ2-2; a weak D match, TRBD2 (7 bases). The CDR3 has 16 residues. The V gene lost 0 bases and the J gene lost 1 base, with 9 bases spanning the gap. The germline CDR1 and CDR2 sequences are KGHSH and LQKENI. This chain's CDR3 is CASSPPGGLNTGELFF. The CDR3 DNA reads as TGTGCCAGCTCACCACCGGGGGGGCTGAACACCGGGGAGCTGTTTTTT.

This chain connects TRBV10-1 to TRBJ2-7, with TRBD2 as a possible D gene (5 bases). The CDR3 spans 14 residues. Trimming removed 2 bases from V and 3 bases from J, with 11 bases in between. The V gene's germline CDR1 is WNHNN and CDR2 SYGVQD (reference sequence). This chain's CDR3 is CASSEGLRDYEQYF. The DNA of the CDR3 is TGCGCCAGCAGTGAGGGCCTCCGGGACTACGAGCAGTACTTC.

The chain recombines TRBV28 with TRBJ1-1, with D unclear. Trimming took off 3 bases at V and 6 bases at J, with 14 bases between the two ends. Germline V gene data show CDR1 as MDHEN and CDR2 as SYDVKM. The CDR3 spans 14 residues. This chain's CDR3 is CASSFRGRIAEAFF. The CDR3, as DNA: TGTGCCAGCAGTTTTAGAGGACGTATCGCTGAAGCTTTCTTT.

The genes are TRBV7-2 and TRBJ2-7, with D possibly being TRBD2 (7 bases). The CDR3 has 15 amino acids. V lost 9 bases and J 2 bases, leaving 20 bases between the germline ends. The V gene's germline CDR1 is SGHTA and CDR2 FQGNSA. CDR3 region: CASKQGGGAPYEQYF. CDR3 DNA sequence: TGTGCCAGTAAGCAAGGGGGAGGGGCCCCCTACGAGCAGTACTTC.

This sequence joins TRBV5-1 and TRBJ1-3; D gene uncertain. The CDR3 runs 11 residues. Germline CDR1 reads SGHRS; CDR2 reads YFSETQ. The V and J ends lost 3 bases and 7 bases respectively, with 5 bases between them. DNA of the CDR3: TGCGCCAGCAGCTCGCAGAACACCATATATTTT. Protein: CASSSQNTIYF.

As concerns this clone: The sample has other DNA sequences that encode this CDR3 too. The CDR3 nucleotides read TGTGCCAGCAGTGTGGGACAGGGTTACTATGGCTACACCTTC. This translates into CASSVGQGYYGYTF. The rearrangement joins TRBV28 to TRBJ1-2, with TRBD1 matching over 9 bases. There are 14 residues in the CDR3. The V segment lost 5 bases and the J segment 3 bases; nucleotides outside the gene matches: 4. Germline CDR1 MDHEN, CDR2 SYDVKM.

The chain combines TRBV2 with TRBJ2-7; TRBD1 matches at 7 bases. In germline, CDR1 is SNHLY, CDR2 FYNNEI. Trimming removed 2 bases from V and 4 bases from J; junction bases left unmatched: 5. This CDR3 is built from 14 residues. In DNA form, the CDR3 reads TGTGCCAGCAGTGAAAAGGGGGCTGGGTACGAGCAGTACTTC. Its protein is CASSEKGAGYEQYF.

The chain recombines TRBV6-6 with TRBJ2-5; possible D gene TRBD1, 6 bases. V was shortened by 7 bases and J by 0 bases, with 9 bases between the two germline ends. The CDR3 length is 13 residues. Per the germline V gene, CDR1 is MNHNY and CDR2 is SVGAGI (reference sequence). DNA of the CDR3: TGTGCCAGCAAACAGGGTAACCAAGAGACCCAGTACTTC. The encoded protein is CASKQGNQETQYF.

This sequence joins TRBV29-1 and TRBJ2-7; 9 positions agree with TRBD2. The CDR3 runs 13 residues. Germline CDR1 and CDR2: SQVTM and ANQGSEA. V was pared by 7 bases and J by 7 bases, with 11 bases of the junction left unmatched. CDR3 sequence reads: CSAVPSGAGEQYF. CDR3 DNA sequence: TGCAGCGCCGTTCCTAGCGGGGCTGGAGAGCAGTACTTC.

The V and J genes are TRBV19 and TRBJ2-7; the match to TRBD1 covers 9 bases. Germline-derived CDR1 and CDR2 are LNHDA and SQIVND (reference sequence). This CDR3 region has 15 residues. Trimming removed 5 bases from V and 6 bases from J; junction bases left unmatched: 11. The CDR3 region has the DNA TGTGCCAGTAGTCCAAGCCACAGGGGGCGGATCGAGCAGTACTTC. It yields the protein CASSPSHRGRIEQYF.

This chain joins TRBV29-1 and TRBJ2-3, with 7 bases lining up with TRBD1. Germline loops: CDR1 SQVTM, CDR2 ANQGSEA. The CDR3 extends over 14 amino acids. After removal of 7 bases from V and 2 bases from J, the junction contained 9 bases not matched to a gene. CDR3 protein: CSGAPTGFTDTQYF. The CDR3 nucleotides read TGCAGCGGGGCCCCGACAGGGTTCACAGATACGCAGTATTTT.

V and J are TRBV5-1 and TRBJ2-2; perhaps TRBD2 as D (5 bases). The CDR3 loop spans 14 amino acids. V lost 4 bases and J lost 2, with 9 bases in between. CDR1 SGHRS and CDR2 YFSETQ come from the germline V gene. The CDR3 bases are TGCGCCAGCAGCCACGGACTTAACACCGGGGAGCTGTTTTTT. Amino acid sequence: CASSHGLNTGELFF.

The chain joins TRBV7-8 to TRBJ2-1; the D gene is possibly TRBD2 (5 bases). Trimming took off 5 bases at V and 5 bases at J, with 13 bases between the two ends. Germline assignment: CDR1 SGHVS and CDR2 FQNEAQ. This CDR3 region has 14 residues. CDR3 sequence (DNA): TGTGCCAGCAGCGGCCGACTACCTGACAATGAGCAGTTCTTC. Residues: CASSGRLPDNEQFF.

The chain has TRBV19 and TRBJ1-1; no firm D call. Between the trimmed V and J ends, which lost 4 bases and 5 bases, there was a span of 17 bases. The CDR3 spans 15 residues. Germline V gene data show CDR1 as LNHDA and CDR2 as SQIVND (reference sequence). In nucleotides, the CDR3 is TGTGCCAGTAGTACTCCGTCCAGAAGGGAGACTGAAGCTTTCTTT. It yields the protein CASSTPSRRETEAFF.

The chain uses TRBV7-2 and TRBJ1-2, with D possibly TRBD1 on 5 matching bases. Trimming stripped 4 bases from V and 0 bases from J, with 9 bases between. The CDR3 is 14 residues long. Germline CDR1 reads SGHTA; CDR2 reads FQGNSA. CDR3 DNA sequence: TGTGCCAGCAGCTCATCCAGGGCTAACTATGGCTACACCTTC. It yields the protein CASSSSRANYGYTF.

The rearrangement joins TRBV6-1 to TRBJ1-3; TRBD1 matches at 7 bases. Germline CDR1 and CDR2: MNHNS and SASEGT. The CDR3 totals 15 residues. V shed 4 bases and J 4 bases; nucleotides not matched to a gene: 7. CDR3 protein: CASSVAGGIGNTIYF. The CDR3 DNA reads as TGTGCCAGCAGTGTGGCAGGGGGGATCGGAAACACCATATATTTT.

The rearrangement uses TRBV7-2 and TRBJ2-3, with TRBD2 identical over 8 bases. The CDR3 totals 15 residues. CDR1 and CDR2 from the germline V gene are SGHTA and FQGNSA. Trimming at V came to 5 bases and at J to 8 bases, leaving 12 bases not matched to a gene. This CDR3 reads CASSNPGLEYGTQYF. In DNA, the CDR3 is TGTGCCAGCAGCAACCCGGGACTAGAATACGGTACGCAGTATTTT.

The rearrangement links TRBV4-3 to TRBJ2-3; no clear D gene. Germline V gene data show CDR1 as LGHNA and CDR2 as YSLEER. With 0 bases removed from V and 4 bases from J, the gap between germline ends came to 17 bases. This CDR3 is 17 amino acids long. The CDR3 region is CASSQDLVNTPPDTQYF. The CDR3 DNA is TGCGCCAGCAGCCAAGATTTGGTGAATACCCCCCCAGATACGCAGTATTTT.